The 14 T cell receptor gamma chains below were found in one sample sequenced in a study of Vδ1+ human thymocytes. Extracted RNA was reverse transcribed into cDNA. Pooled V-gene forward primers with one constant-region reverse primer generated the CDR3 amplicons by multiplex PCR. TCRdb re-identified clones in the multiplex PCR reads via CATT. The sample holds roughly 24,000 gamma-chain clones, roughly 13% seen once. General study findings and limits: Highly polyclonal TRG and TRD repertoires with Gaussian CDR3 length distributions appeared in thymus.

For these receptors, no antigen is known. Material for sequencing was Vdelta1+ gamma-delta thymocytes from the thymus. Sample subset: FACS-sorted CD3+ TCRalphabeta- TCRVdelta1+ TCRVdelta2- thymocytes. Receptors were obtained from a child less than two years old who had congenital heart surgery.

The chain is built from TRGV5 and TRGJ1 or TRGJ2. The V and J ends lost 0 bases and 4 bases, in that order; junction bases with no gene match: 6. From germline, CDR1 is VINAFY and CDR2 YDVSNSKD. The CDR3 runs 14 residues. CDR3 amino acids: CATWDRRVYYKKLF. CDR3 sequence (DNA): TGTGCCACCTGGGACAGGCGGGTCTATTATAAGAAACTCTTT.

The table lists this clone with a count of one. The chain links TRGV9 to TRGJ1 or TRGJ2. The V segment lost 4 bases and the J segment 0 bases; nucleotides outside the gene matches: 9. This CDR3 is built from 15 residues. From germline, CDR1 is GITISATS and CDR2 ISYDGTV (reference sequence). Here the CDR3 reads CALWDPCRNYYKKLF. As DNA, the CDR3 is TGTGCCTTGTGGGACCCTTGCCGGAATTATTATAAGAAACTCTTT.

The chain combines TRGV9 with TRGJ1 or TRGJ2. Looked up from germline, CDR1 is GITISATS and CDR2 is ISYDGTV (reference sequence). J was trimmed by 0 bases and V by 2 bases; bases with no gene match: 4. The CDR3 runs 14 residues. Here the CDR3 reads CALWEAQNYYKKLF. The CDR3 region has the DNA TGTGCCTTGTGGGAGGCCCAGAATTATTATAAGAAACTCTTT.

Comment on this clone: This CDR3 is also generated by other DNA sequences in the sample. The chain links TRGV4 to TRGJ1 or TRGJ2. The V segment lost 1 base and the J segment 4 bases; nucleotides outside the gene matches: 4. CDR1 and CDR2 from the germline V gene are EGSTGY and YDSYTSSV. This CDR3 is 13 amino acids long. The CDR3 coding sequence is TGTGCCACCTGGGATGGAGAGTATTATAAGAAACTCTTT. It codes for CATWDGEYYKKLF.

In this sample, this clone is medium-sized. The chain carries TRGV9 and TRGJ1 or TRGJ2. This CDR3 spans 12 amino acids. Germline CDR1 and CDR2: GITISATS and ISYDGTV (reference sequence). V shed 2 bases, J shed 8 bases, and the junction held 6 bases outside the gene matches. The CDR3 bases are TGTGCCTTGTGGGAGGGCCCGGATAAGAAACTCTTT. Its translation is CALWEGPDKKLF.

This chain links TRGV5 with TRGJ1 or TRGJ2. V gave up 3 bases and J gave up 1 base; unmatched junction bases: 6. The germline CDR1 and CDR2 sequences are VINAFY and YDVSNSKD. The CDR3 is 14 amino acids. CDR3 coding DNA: TGTGCCACCTGGGACGGGACTAATTATTATAAGAAACTCTTT. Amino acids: CATWDGTNYYKKLF.

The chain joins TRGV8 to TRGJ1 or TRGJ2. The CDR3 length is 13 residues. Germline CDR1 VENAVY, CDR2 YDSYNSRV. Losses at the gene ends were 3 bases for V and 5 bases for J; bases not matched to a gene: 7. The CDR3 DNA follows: TGTGCCACCTGGGATTTTCATGATTATAAGAAACTCTTT. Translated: CATWDFHDYKKLF.

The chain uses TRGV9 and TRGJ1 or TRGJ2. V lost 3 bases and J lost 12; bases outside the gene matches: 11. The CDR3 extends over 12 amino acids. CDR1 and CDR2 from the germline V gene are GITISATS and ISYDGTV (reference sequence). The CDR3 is CALWEKLEGKLF. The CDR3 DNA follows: TGTGCCTTGTGGGAGAAACTGGAGGGGAAACTCTTT.

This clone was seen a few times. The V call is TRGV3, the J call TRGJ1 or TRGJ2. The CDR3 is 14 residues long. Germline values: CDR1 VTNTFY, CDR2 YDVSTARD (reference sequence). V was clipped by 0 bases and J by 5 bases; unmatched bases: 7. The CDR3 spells CATWDRPRDYKKLF. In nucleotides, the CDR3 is TGTGCCACCTGGGACAGGCCGCGGGATTATAAGAAACTCTTT.

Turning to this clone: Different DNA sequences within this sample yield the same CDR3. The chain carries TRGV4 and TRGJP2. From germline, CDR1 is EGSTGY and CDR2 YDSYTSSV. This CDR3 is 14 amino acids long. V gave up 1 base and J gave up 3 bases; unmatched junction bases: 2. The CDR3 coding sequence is TGTGCCACCTGGGATGGTGGTAGTGATTGGATCAAGACGTTT. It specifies CATWDGGSDWIKTF.

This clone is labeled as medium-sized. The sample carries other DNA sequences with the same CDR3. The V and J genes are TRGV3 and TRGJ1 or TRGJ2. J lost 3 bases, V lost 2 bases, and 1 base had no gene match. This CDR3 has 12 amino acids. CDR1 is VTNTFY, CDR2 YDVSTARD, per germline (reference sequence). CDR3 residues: CATWDTYYKKLF. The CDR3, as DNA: TGTGCCACCTGGGACACTTATTATAAGAAACTCTTT.

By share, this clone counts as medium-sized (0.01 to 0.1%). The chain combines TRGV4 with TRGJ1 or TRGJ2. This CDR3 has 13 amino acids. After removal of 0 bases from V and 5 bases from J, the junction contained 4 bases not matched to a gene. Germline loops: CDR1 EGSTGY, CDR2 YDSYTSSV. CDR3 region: CATWDGPDYKKLF. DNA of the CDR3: TGTGCCACCTGGGATGGGCCTGATTATAAGAAACTCTTT.

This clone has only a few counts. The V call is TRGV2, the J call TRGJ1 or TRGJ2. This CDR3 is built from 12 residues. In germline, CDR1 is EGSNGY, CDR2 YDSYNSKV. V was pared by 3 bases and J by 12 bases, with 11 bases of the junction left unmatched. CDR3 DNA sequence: TGTGCCACCTGGGACTTTACACGGAGGAAACTCTTT. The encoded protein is CATWDFTRRKLF.

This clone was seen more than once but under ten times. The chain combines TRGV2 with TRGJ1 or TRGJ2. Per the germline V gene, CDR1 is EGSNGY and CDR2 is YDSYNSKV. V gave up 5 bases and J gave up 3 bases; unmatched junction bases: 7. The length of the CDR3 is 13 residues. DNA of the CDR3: TGTGCCACCTGGGGAAGGATTTATTATAAGAAACTCTTT. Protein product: CATWGRIYYKKLF.